The rows below give T cell receptor beta chains drawn from one sample of a study of blood T cell repertoires in COVID-19. Some clones are missing from TCRdb's copy, which holds only in-frame ones; the method was immunoSEQ multiplex PCR. The data show a few hundred thousand clones, around 86% seen once. Sequenced input: PBMCs or T cells enriched from blood (not recorded which). These receptors originate from a woman between 45 and 65 years old who had recovered from COVID-19. Both conserved end residues are part of each CDR3. A D gene is named only where the DNA matches it firmly. The size entry is marked missing in some rows and otherwise reads once, few, many or a size class.

TRBJ1-5,TRBV9,TRBD1,.,CASSFGQGDQPQHF,TGTGCCAGCAGCTTCGGACAGGGGGATCAGCCCCAGCATTTT
TRBJ1-2,TRBV18,.,.,CASSPRSGSGYTF,TGTGCCAGCTCACCACGTTCGGGGAGTGGCTACACCTTC
TRBJ2-7,TRBV5-1,.,.,CASSRGAGETYEQYF,TGCGCCAGCAGTCGTGGAGCAGGGGAGACCTACGAGCAGTACTTC
TRBJ1-2,TRBV7-8,TRBD1,.,CASKGTGEGYGYTF,TGTGCCAGCAAGGGGACAGGGGAGGGCTATGGCTACACCTTC
TRBJ2-2,TRBV9,TRBD1,once,CASSATGGAGELFF,TGTGCCAGCAGCGCGACAGGGGGCGCCGGGGAGCTGTTTTTT
TRBJ1-1,TRBV27,TRBD1,.,CASSLQGARIWRTEAFF,TGTGCCAGCAGTCTTCAGGGGGCGAGAATATGGCGCACTGAAGCTTTCTTT
TRBJ2-7,TRBV7-9,TRBD1,.,CASTPGTAYEQYF,TGTGCCAGCACCCCCGGGACAGCCTACGAGCAGTACTTC
TRBJ1-2,TRBV30,TRBD1,.,CAWVGGADNYGYTF,TGTGCCTGGGTAGGGGGCGCAGATAACTATGGCTACACCTTC
TRBJ1-2,TRBV7-9,TRBD1,.,CASTRTGGAGYTF,TGTGCCAGCACCAGAACAGGGGGCGCTGGCTACACCTTC
TRBJ2-2,TRBV7-9,TRBD2,.,CASHSGEDTGELFF,TGTGCCAGCCATAGCGGGGAGGACACCGGGGAGCTGTTTTTT
TRBJ2-5,TRBV5-6,TRBD1,.,CASSGRDREVSQETQYF,TGTGCCAGCAGCGGACGGGACAGGGAGGTTTCTCAAGAGACCCAGTACTTC
TRBJ2-7,TRBV3-1/TRBV3-2,TRBD2,.,CASSQESGLAYEQYF,TGTGCCAGCAGCCAGGAATCGGGACTAGCGTACGAGCAGTACTTC
TRBJ2-1,TRBV7-2,TRBD2,once,CASSSGGGPRVYNEQFF,TGTGCCAGCAGCTCGGGGGGGGGACCGCGAGTCTACAATGAGCAGTTCTTC
TRBJ2-5,TRBV10-3,TRBD2,.,CATGPGTSGAGTGETQYF,TGTGCCACGGGTCCCGGGACTAGCGGGGCAGGGACGGGAGAGACCCAGTACTTC
TRBJ2-1,TRBV13,.,.,CASSSRVADYNEQFF,TGTGCCAGCAGCTCTCGGGTAGCGGACTACAATGAGCAGTTCTTC
TRBJ2-7,TRBV28,.,.,CASSLYGGASVIYEQYF,TGTGCCAGCAGTTTATATGGGGGGGCTAGCGTAATATACGAGCAGTACTTC
TRBJ2-7,TRBV20-1,.,.,CSASYYEQYF,TGCAGTGCTAGCTACTACGAGCAGTACTTC
TRBJ1-5,TRBV6-5,.,.,CASRLIIVRGQPQHF,TGTGCCAGCAGGTTAATTATAGTTCGAGGTCAGCCCCAGCATTTT
TRBJ2-3,TRBV21-1,.,.,CASSSRSTATDTQYF,TGTGCCAGCAGCTCCCGATCGACAGCCACAGATACGCAGTATTTT
TRBJ1-4,TRBV9,TRBD1,many,CASSKEQGNNEKLFF,TGTGCCAGCAGCAAAGAACAGGGGAATAATGAAAAACTGTTTTTT
TRBJ1-4,TRBV6-5,TRBD1,.,CAGRQGRNEKLFF,TGTGCCGGGAGACAGGGCCGCAATGAAAAACTGTTTTTT
TRBJ2-1,TRBV5-6,TRBD1,.,CASRQRDRGNEQFF,TGTGCCAGCAGACAAAGGGACAGGGGCAATGAGCAGTTCTTC
TRBJ2-1,TRBV12-2,.,few,CASRLVGREGRNEQFF,TGTGCAAGTCGCTTAGTCGGGCGGGAGGGCCGCAATGAGCAGTTCTTC
TRBJ2-7,TRBV2,TRBD1,.,CASSSDRGLYEQYF,TGTGCCAGCAGCAGTGACAGGGGGCTATACGAGCAGTACTTC
TRBJ2-2,TRBV19,.,.,CASSSGGYWDTGELFF,TGTGCCAGTAGTTCAGGAGGCTATTGGGACACCGGGGAGCTGTTTTTT
TRBJ1-2,TRBV5-6,.,.,CASSLTGQGYTF,TGTGCCAGCAGCTTAACGGGACAAGGCTACACCTTC
TRBJ2-2,TRBV7-9,.,once,CATGAGELFF,TGTGCCACCGGGGCCGGGGAGCTGTTTTTT
TRBJ1-1,TRBV30,TRBD1,.,CAWSEGYRGIESTEAFF,TGTGCCTGGAGTGAAGGATACAGGGGGATCGAGAGCACTGAAGCTTTCTTT
TRBJ1-5,TRBV28,.,.,CASSLLPGGGTQPQHF,TGTGCCAGCAGTTTACTGCCTGGTGGCGGGACTCAGCCCCAGCATTTT